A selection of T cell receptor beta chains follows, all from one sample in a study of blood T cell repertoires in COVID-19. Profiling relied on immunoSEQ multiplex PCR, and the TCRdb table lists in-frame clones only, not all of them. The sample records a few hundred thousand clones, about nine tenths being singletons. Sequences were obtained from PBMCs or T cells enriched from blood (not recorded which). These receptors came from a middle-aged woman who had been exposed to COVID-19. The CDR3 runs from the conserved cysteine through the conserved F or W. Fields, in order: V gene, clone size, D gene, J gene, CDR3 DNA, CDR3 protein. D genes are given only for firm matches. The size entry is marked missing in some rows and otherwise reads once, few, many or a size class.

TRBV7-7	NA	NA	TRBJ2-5	TGTGCTAGCAGCTATGGACAGTTCGAGACCCAGTACTTC	CASSYGQFETQYF
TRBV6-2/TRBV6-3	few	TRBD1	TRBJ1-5	TGTGCCAGCAGTGGAAGGACAGGGGGCGTCGGGAATCAGCCCCAGCATTTT	CASSGRTGGVGNQPQHF
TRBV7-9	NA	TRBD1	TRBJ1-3	TGTGCCAGCAGCTTGAAAGGGGGCAGCTCTGGAAACACCATATATTTT	CASSLKGGSSGNTIYF
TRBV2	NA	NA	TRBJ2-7	TGTGCCAGTACCAGGGACTCCTACGAGCAGTACTTC	CASTRDSYEQYF
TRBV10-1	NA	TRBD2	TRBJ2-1	TGCGCCAGCAGTGATGGGACTAGTCGGAATGAGCAGTTCTTC	CASSDGTSRNEQFF
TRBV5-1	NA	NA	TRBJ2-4	TGCGCCAGCAGCTTGGAGGGGACAAGGGCCAAAAACATTCAGTACTTC	CASSLEGTRAKNIQYF
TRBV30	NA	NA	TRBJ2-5	TGTGCCTGGACCAAACAGGGTCATATAGGGACCCAGTACTTC	CAWTKQGHIGTQYF
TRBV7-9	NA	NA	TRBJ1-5	TGTGCCAGCAGCTTGTCCAGTGACAATCAGCCCCAGCATTTT	CASSLSSDNQPQHF
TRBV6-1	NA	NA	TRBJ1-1	TGTGCCAGCAGTGAAGGTCCGGGTGGACAGACGAACACTGAAGCTTTCTTT	CASSEGPGGQTNTEAFF
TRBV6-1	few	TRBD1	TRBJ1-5	TGTGCCAGCAGTGACCGACAGGGGGCTAGCAATCAGCCCCAGCATTTT	CASSDRQGASNQPQHF
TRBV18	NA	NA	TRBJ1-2	TGTGCCAGCTCCGGGACTTCCCCCGATGGCTACACCTTC	CASSGTSPDGYTF
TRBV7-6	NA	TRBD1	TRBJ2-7	TGTGCCAGCAGCTTAGGGGACAGGGGTCTGGAGCAGTACTTC	CASSLGDRGLEQYF
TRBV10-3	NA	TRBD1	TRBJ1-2	TGTGCCATCAGTGCGACCGGGACAGGGGGATATGGCTACACCTTC	CAISATGTGGYGYTF
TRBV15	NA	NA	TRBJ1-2	TGTGCCACCAGCAGAGATTCTGAAGAGATCTACACCTTC	CATSRDSEEIYTF
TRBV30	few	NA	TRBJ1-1	TGTGCCTGGAGTGTACTAAGGGGGGAAGCTTTCTTT	CAWSVLRGEAFF
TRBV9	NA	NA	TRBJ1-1	TGTGCCAGCAGCGTAGAGCCCGGGGGGAACACTGAAGCTTTCTTT	CASSVEPGGNTEAFF
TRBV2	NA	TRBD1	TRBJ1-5	TGTGCCAGCCGTTTCCAGGGGGCGATAGAGCAGCCCCAGCATTTT	CASRFQGAIEQPQHF
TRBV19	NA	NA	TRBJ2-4	TGTGCCAGTATCTCAACCGGACTACCCAACATTCAGTACTTC	CASISTGLPNIQYF
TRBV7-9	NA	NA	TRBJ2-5	TGTGCCAGCAGCTTACTGAGGGCGAAGGGACAAGAGACCCAGTACTTC	CASSLLRAKGQETQYF
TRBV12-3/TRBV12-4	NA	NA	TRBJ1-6	TGTGCCAGCAGTTTGAGAGGATCACCCCTCCACTTT	CASSLRGSPLHF
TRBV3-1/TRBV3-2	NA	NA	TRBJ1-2	TGTGCCAGCAGCCAGTCGTCCGGGACAATCTATGGCTACACCTTC	CASSQSSGTIYGYTF
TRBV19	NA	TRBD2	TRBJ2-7	TGTGCCAGTAGTCACCCGGGGGGGGCTTTCTACGAGCAGTACTTC	CASSHPGGAFYEQYF
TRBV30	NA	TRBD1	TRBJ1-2	TGTGCCTGTAAGGAGGACAGGTCGGGGTATGGCTACACCTTC	CACKEDRSGYGYTF
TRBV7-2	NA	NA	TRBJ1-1	TGTGCCAGCAGCTTCCGCACGTCGGGCACTGAAGCTTTCTTT	CASSFRTSGTEAFF
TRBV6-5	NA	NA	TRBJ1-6	TGTGCCAGCAGTTACGTCGATTCACCCCTCCACTTT	CASSYVDSPLHF
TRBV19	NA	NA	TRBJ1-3	TGTGCCAGTAGTAGGGTGGGCAACTCTGGAAACACCATATATTTT	CASSRVGNSGNTIYF
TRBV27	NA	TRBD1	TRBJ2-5	TGTGCCAGCAGTTTAGGACAGGGGGCGCGGACCCAGTACTTC	CASSLGQGARTQYF
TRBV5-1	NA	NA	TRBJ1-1	TGCGCCAGCAGCTTGTCCCAACAACAGGCTGAAGCTTTCTTT	CASSLSQQQAEAFF
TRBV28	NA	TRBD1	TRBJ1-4	TGTGCCAGCAGTACCTCCGGGACAGGGGGATCAAAACTGTTTTTT	CASSTSGTGGSKLFF
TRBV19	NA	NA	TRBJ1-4	TGTGCCAGTAGTGATCCAAGGACAAGGGCCTATAATGAAAAACTGTTTTTT	CASSDPRTRAYNEKLFF
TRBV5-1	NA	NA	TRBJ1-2	TGCGCCAGCAGCTTGACGACGGGGGTAGACTATGGCTACACCTTC	CASSLTTGVDYGYTF